The 24 T cell receptor beta chains below were found in one sample sequenced in a study of molecular identifiers for immune sequencing clone quantification. TCRdb itself ran the PCR reads through MiXCR, one entry per CDR3 protein. The sample has around 460,000 distinct CDR3 sequences; 20% to 25% are singletons. The source material was naive CD8+ T cells from blood, with Jurkat cell RNA spiked in. Regarding subset: FACS-sorted CD8+CD4-CCR7+CD45RA+ naive T cells. These receptors came from a human donor in good health. Some libraries in this study had Jurkat cell RNA spiked in.

This clonotype was found a few times. The chain couples TRBV19 to TRBJ1-3; D unclear. The germline V and J ends were trimmed by 9 bases and 7 bases, with 10 bases remaining between them. CDR3 length equals 11 residues. Germline CDR1 LNHDA, CDR2 SQIVND (reference sequence). DNA of the CDR3: TGTGCCAGCCCCAGCGTGAACACCATATATTTT. Protein sequence: CASPSVNTIYF.

This chain joins TRBV27 and TRBJ2-1; TRBD1 aligns across 10 bases. V trimming: 4 bases; J trimming: 8 bases; junction bases outside the gene matches: 8. Germline CDR1 MNHEY, CDR2 SMNVEV (reference sequence). The CDR3 is 15 residues long. CDR3 DNA: TGTGCCAGCAGTTCACCGGGACAGGGGTTCTATGAGCAGTTCTTC. Protein product: CASSSPGQGFYEQFF.

At least ten counts were recorded for this clonotype. The chain employs TRBV30 and TRBJ2-3; 7 bases line up with TRBD2. CDR1 is GTSNPN, CDR2 SVGIG, per germline (reference sequence). V lost 5 bases to trimming and J lost 6 bases; unmatched junction nucleotides: 14. The CDR3 runs 15 residues. The CDR3: CAWSGLGGSVDTQYF. Written as DNA, the CDR3 is TGTGCCTGGTCGGGCCTTGGCGGGAGTGTGGATACGCAGTATTTT.

This clonotype was counted many times. The chain links TRBV11-2 to TRBJ2-3, with 7 bases identical to TRBD1. CDR3 length: 15 residues. V dropped 6 bases and J dropped 4; count of bases not matched to a gene: 10. The germline gives CDR1 SGHAT, CDR2 FQNNGV. CDR3 in amino acids: CASSRIQGRPDTQYF. For the CDR3, the DNA is TGTGCCAGCAGTCGAATACAGGGGCGACCAGATACGCAGTATTTT.

The genes are TRBV4-1 and TRBJ2-7; D is unresolved. Germline values: CDR1 MGHRA, CDR2 YSYEKL. The CDR3 length is 14 residues. V was shortened by 1 base and J by 3 bases, with 10 bases between the two germline ends. CDR3 amino acids: CASSQVGMGYEQYF. The DNA for the CDR3 is TGCGCCAGCAGCCAAGTAGGAATGGGCTACGAGCAGTACTTC.

The chain links TRBV27 to TRBJ1-5, with D unresolved. Between the trimmed V and J ends, which lost 4 bases and 9 bases, there was a span of 10 bases. The CDR3 is made up of 12 amino acids. Germline CDR1 is MNHEY and CDR2 is SMNVEV (reference sequence). The chain's CDR3 is CASSSPLGPQHF. The DNA of the CDR3 is TGTGCCAGCAGTTCGCCACTTGGGCCCCAGCATTTT.

This clonotype was counted many times. The chain couples TRBV4-3 to TRBJ1-1; the D is unclear. CDR3 length: 15 residues. V was cut by 0 bases and J by 5 bases, with 13 bases left in between. Per the germline V gene, CDR1 is LGHNA and CDR2 is YSLEER. Here the CDR3 DNA reads TGCGCCAGCAGCCAAGATGCAGGCGGGAGAACTGAAGCTTTCTTT. Its protein is CASSQDAGGRTEAFF.

Note on this clonotype: A much bigger clone sits one base away, suggesting this may be a read error. The V and J genes are TRBV6-2 or TRBV6-3 and TRBJ2-4; D unclear. The V gene's germline CDR1 is MNHEY and CDR2 SVGEGT. The CDR3 spans 8 residues. CDR3 in amino acids: CGSSQKYF. Here the CDR3 DNA reads TGTGGCAGCAGTCAGAAGTACTTC.

This clonotype was detected ten times or more. V gene TRBV4-3 combines with J gene TRBJ1-3; D not resolved. The V gene's germline CDR1 is LGHNA and CDR2 YSLEER. Trimming took 0 bases from V and 2 from J, leaving 11 bases between them. This CDR3 contains 16 residues. The CDR3 DNA follows: TGCGCCAGCAGCCAAGATCGGGAAGGAACTGGAAACACCATATATTTT. It translates to CASSQDREGTGNTIYF.

The CDR3 spells CASSWTSGNPEQYF. For the CDR3, the DNA is TGCGCCAGCAGCTGGACTAGCGGGAACCCCGAGCAGTACTTC. V gene TRBV5-1 combines with J gene TRBJ2-7; 12 bases line up with TRBD2. This CDR3 has 14 residues. The germline gives CDR1 SGHRS, CDR2 YFSETQ. The V gene end was trimmed by 3 bases and the J gene end by 6 bases; junction bases not matched to a gene: 4.

The genes are TRBV25-1 and TRBJ2-5, with D tentatively TRBD2 (6 bases). CDR3 length: 15 residues. The V end was cut by 2 bases, the J end by 1 base, with 11 bases between. Germline-derived CDR1 and CDR2 are MGHDK and SYGVNS. CDR3: CASSEGPGGQETQYF. The CDR3 DNA follows: TGTGCCAGCAGTGAAGGTCCCGGGGGCCAAGAGACCCAGTACTTC.

This clonotype occurred a few times. This sequence joins TRBV11-3 and TRBJ2-1; TRBD2 aligns across 16 bases. With V trimmed by 5 bases and J by 4 bases, 5 bases remained unmatched. Germline loops: CDR1 SGHNT, CDR2 YENEEA. The CDR3 covers 17 residues. CDR3 DNA: TGTGCCAGCAGCCCGGGGACTAGCGGGAGGGGTTACAATGAGCAGTTCTTC. Translated: CASSPGTSGRGYNEQFF.

This clonotype has a handful of counts. V is TRBV2 and J is TRBJ1-3; D not resolved. Trimming stripped 4 bases from V and 3 bases from J, with 16 bases between. Looked up from germline, CDR1 is SNHLY and CDR2 is FYNNEI. This CDR3 has 16 amino acids. CDR3 amino acids: CASSVSPELFGNTIYF. Written as DNA, the CDR3 is TGTGCCAGCAGTGTTTCCCCAGAGCTCTTTGGAAACACCATATATTTT.

This chain links TRBV21-1 with TRBJ1-4; the table's D call of TRBD1 was not tested on the DNA. TRBV21-1 corresponds to a pseudogene. The CDR3 is 14 amino acids. This CDR3 reads CATISGTGIEKLFF. The CDR3 nucleotides read TGTGCCACCATTTCTGGGACAGGGATTGAAAAACTGTTTTTT.

The rearrangement uses TRBV30 and TRBJ1-1, with unresolved D. Trimming stripped 0 bases from V and 4 bases from J, with 9 bases between. Germline V lookup: CDR1 GTSNPN, CDR2 SVGIG (reference sequence). This CDR3 has 13 residues. The CDR3 nucleotides read TGTGCCTGGAGTGTATCGGTGGGCACTGAAGCTTTCTTT. It is translated as CAWSVSVGTEAFF. The full variable domain, with the rest looked up from reference TRBV30 and TRBJ1-1, is SQTIHQWPATLVQPVGSPLSLECTVEGTSNPNLYWYRQAAGRGLQLLFYSVGIGQISSEVPQNLSASRPQDRQFILSSKKLLLSDSGFYLCAWSVSVGTEAFFGQGTRLTVV.

Worth noting for this clonotype: A much larger clone lies one base from this, so it may be a read error. The chain couples TRBV7-8 to TRBJ2-1, with D perhaps TRBD1 or TRBD2 (6 bases each). Germline CDR1 and CDR2: SGHVS and FQNEAQ. The CDR3 sequence is 18 residues long. The CDR3 here is CANSLVMGGPSSYNEQFF. CDR3 nucleotide sequence: TGTGCCAACAGCTTAGTCATGGGGGGCCCGAGCTCCTACAATGAGCAGTTCTTC.

V is TRBV12-3 or TRBV12-4 and J is TRBJ2-5, with D possibly matching TRBD2 (5 bases). CDR3 length: 14 amino acids. Trimming stripped 5 bases from V and 3 bases from J, with 13 bases between. CDR3 residues: CASSPIDGKETQYF. The DNA of the CDR3 is TGTGCCAGCAGTCCTATCGACGGGAAAGAGACCCAGTACTTC.

This clonotype was detected only once. The chain combines TRBV12-3 or TRBV12-4 with TRBJ2-7; D is possibly TRBD2 (5 bases). The CDR3 sequence is 14 residues long. The V and J ends lost 3 bases and 7 bases respectively, with 16 bases between them. This CDR3 reads CASSFVQKPGEQYF. The CDR3 DNA is TGTGCCAGCAGTTTTGTACAGAAACCGGGAGAGCAGTACTTC.

This clonotype was recorded at least ten times. This chain uses TRBV19 with TRBJ2-7, with 8 bases lining up with TRBD2. The CDR3 sequence is 15 residues long. CDR1 and CDR2 from the germline V gene are LNHDA and SQIVND (reference sequence). V gave up 5 bases and J gave up 0 bases; unmatched junction bases: 6. The DNA of the CDR3 is TGTGCCAGTAGTTGGAGCGGGGGTTTCTCCTACGAGCAGTACTTC. Its protein is CASSWSGGFSYEQYF.

About this clonotype itself: This may be a read error: a much more frequent sequence differs by one nucleotide. V and J are TRBV14 and TRBJ1-2; D perhaps matches TRBD1 (6 bases). Germline V gives CDR1 SGHDN, CDR2 FVKESK. The CDR3 loop spans 15 amino acids. The CDR3 nucleotides read TGTGCCAGCAGCCCCGTCGGACAGTCGTTTCATGGCTGCACCTTC. Amino acids: CASSPVGQSFHGCTF. Filled out from reference TRBV14 and TRBJ1-2, the complete variable domain reads EAGVTQFPSHSVIEKGQTVTLRCDPISGHDNLYWYRRVMGKEIKFLLHFVKESKQDESGMPNNRFLAERTGGTYSTLKVQPAELEDSGVYFCASSPVGQSFHGCTFGSGTRLTVV.

In its sample, this clonotype was seen a few times. CDR3 residues: CASSAGTWQFF. The CDR3 coding sequence is TGTGCCAGCAGCGCCGGGACGTGGCAGTTCTTC. The chain uses TRBV6-2 or TRBV6-3 and TRBJ2-1, with D perhaps assigned TRBD1 or TRBD2 (5 bases each). Deletions cut 6 bases from V and 12 bases from J, with 12 bases between. Germline loops: CDR1 MNHEY, CDR2 SVGEGT. The CDR3 has 11 residues.

Note on this clonotype: A much more abundant neighbour one base away suggests this may be a read error. The chain carries TRBV7-9 and TRBJ2-7; unclear D gene. The CDR3 has 13 amino acids. The germline V gene encodes CDR1 SEHNR and CDR2 FQNEAQ (reference sequence). The DNA of the CDR3 is TGTGCCAGCGGCTTACCTACAACCTACGAGCAGTACTTC. Its protein is CASGLPTTYEQYF. Full variable domain (rest looked up from reference TRBV7-9 and TRBJ2-7): DTGVSQNPRHKITKRGQNVTFRCDPISEHNRLYWYRQTLGQGPEFLTYFQNEAQLEKSRLLSDRFSAERPKGSFSTLEIQRTEQGDSAMYLCASGLPTTYEQYFGPGTRLTVT.

This chain uses TRBV19 with TRBJ2-3; D gene ambiguous. V was cut by 7 bases and J by 4 bases, with 27 bases left in between. The CDR3 extends over 18 amino acids. Germline CDR1 and CDR2: LNHDA and SQIVND (reference sequence). For the CDR3, the DNA is TGTGCCAGTATGCCCGCTAAATTGATGGGTGGTAACGCAGATACGCAGTATTTT. Its translation: CASMPAKLMGGNADTQYF.

This chain uses TRBV3-2 with TRBJ1-1; the table's D gene call, TRBD1, was not cross checked with the DNA. TRBV3-2 is assigned pseudogene status. The length of the CDR3 is 18 residues. CDR3 residues: CASSHSSEGRTINTEAFF. The CDR3 DNA reads TGTGCCAGCAGCCACTCCTCTGAGGGACGGACGATAAACACTGAAGCTTTCTTT.